This T cell receptor (beta chain) originates from a study of tumor and adjacent non-tumor tissue in lung cancer. Study at large: Aged about 30 to 76 years, patients included 9 to 11 men and about 5 women with stage I to III disease.

Germline-derived CDR1 and CDR2 are MGHRA and YSYEKL. The V and J ends lost 4 bases and 13 bases respectively, with 19 bases between them. CDR3 length: 13 amino acids. RNA was extracted from bulk tissue without any cell sorting. TCRbeta libraries were built with three rounds of nested PCR, modified from ARM-PCR. TCRdb reprocessed the multiplex PCR reads via MiXCR and lists one record per CDR3 protein. Of approximately 86,000 distinct CDR3 sequences detected, roughly two thirds appear once; the ten largest clones hold roughly 10%. The receptor's source is a woman between 40 and 55 years old with non-small cell lung cancer. Sequencing was done on a sample of lung tumor tissue. The chain recombines TRBV4-1 with TRBJ2-5; TRBD2 is a possible D gene (6 bases). The CDR3 DNA follows: TGCGCCAGCAGCCCTGGGCCGGAGGGGAACCGGTACTTC. Amino acid sequence: CASSPGPEGNRYF.